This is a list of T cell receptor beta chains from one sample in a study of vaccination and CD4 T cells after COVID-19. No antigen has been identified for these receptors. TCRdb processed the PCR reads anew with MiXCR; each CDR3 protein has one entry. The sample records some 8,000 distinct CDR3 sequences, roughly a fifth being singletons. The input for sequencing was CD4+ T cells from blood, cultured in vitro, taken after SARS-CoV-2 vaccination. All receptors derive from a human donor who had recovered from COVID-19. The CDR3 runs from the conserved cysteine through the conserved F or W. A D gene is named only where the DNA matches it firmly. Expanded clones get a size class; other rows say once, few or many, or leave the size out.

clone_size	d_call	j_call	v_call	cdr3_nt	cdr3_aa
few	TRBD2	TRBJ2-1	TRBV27	TGTGCCAGCAGGGGAGCGGGGAGGGCCTACAATGAGCAGTTCTTC	CASRGAGRAYNEQFF
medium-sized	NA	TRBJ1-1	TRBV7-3	TGTGCCAGCAGCTTTTCTATGAACACTGAAGCTTTCTTT	CASSFSMNTEAFF
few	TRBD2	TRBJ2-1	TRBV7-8	TGTGCCAGCAGCCCCAGAAGACTAGCGGGGGGTAATGAGCAGTTCTTC	CASSPRRLAGGNEQFF
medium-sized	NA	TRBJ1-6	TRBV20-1	TGCAGTGCTAGAGAGGGAAGGAGTAATTCACCCCTCCACTTT	CSAREGRSNSPLHF
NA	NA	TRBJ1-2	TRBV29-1	TGCAGCGTTGGCGGGGAGGCTCGCCCCAACTATGGCTACACCTTC	CSVGGEARPNYGYTF
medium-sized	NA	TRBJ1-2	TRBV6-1	TGTGCCGCAGGGGTACAGGGAATAGCTAACTATGGCTACACCTTC	CAAGVQGIANYGYTF
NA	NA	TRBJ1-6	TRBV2	TGTGCCAGCAGTGAGGGATTTTCACCCCTCCACTTT	CASSEGFSPLHF
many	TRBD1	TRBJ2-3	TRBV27	TGTGCCAGCAGCCGACAGGGAACAGATACGCAGTATTTT	CASSRQGTDTQYF
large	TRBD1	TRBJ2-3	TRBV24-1	TGTGCCACCAGTGATTTGAGAACAGGGGGAGATACGCAGTATTTT	CATSDLRTGGDTQYF
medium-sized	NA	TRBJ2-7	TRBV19	TGTGCCAGTAGCGGGCAGGGGCGCGGCCGATCCTACGAGCAGTACTTC	CASSGQGRGRSYEQYF
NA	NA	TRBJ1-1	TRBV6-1	TGTGCCAGCAGCCGATACCCCCGAAACACTGAAGCTTTCTTT	CASSRYPRNTEAFF
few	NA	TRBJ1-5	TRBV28	TGTGCCAGCAGCAGACAGGACGTGAAGCCCCAGCATTTT	CASSRQDVKPQHF
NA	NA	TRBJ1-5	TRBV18	TGTGCCAGCTCGTCGACTTCCAGTCAGCCCCAGCATTTT	CASSSTSSQPQHF
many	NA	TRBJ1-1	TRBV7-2	TGTGCCAGCAGCTTAAGGAGGAACACTGAAGCTTTCTTT	CASSLRRNTEAFF
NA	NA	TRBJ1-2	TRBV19	TGTGCCAGTAGTCTCCGGGACGCTTATGGCTACACCTTC	CASSLRDAYGYTF
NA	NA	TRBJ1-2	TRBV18	TGTGCCAGCTCCCGGAACGCCGCTAACTATGGCTACACCTTC	CASSRNAANYGYTF
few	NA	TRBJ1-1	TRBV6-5	TGTGCCAGCAGTTACTCCGGGGGGGGTAACCCTGAAGCTTTCTTT	CASSYSGGGNPEAFF
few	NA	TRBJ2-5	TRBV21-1	TGTGCCAGCAGCTTTTGGGCCCAAGGGGACAGGGAGTTCTGGGAGACCCAGTACTTC	CASSFWAQGDREFWETQYF
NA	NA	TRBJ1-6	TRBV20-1	TGCGGTAGCCCCAGCAGTTCCTCCTATAATTCACCCCTCCACTTT	CGSPSSSSYNSPLHF
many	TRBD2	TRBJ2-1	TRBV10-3	TGTGCCATCAGTGAACTAGCGGGGGGGTCGTTAAACAATGAGCAGTTCTTC	CAISELAGGSLNNEQFF
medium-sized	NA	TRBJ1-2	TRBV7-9	TGTGCCAGCAGCGCCAGTAACTATGGCTACACCTTC	CASSASNYGYTF
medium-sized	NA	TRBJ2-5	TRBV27	TGTGCCAGCAGTTTAAGGGGGCCCTCCGGGGGGCAAGAGACCCAGTACTTC	CASSLRGPSGGQETQYF
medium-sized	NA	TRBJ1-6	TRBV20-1	TGCAGTGCTAGGCCAGCGGAGGGATCCATGACTTATTCACCCCTCCACTTT	CSARPAEGSMTYSPLHF
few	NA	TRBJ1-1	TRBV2	TGTGCCAGCAGTGAACAGGGGAGGGAAACTGAAGCTTTCTTT	CASSEQGRETEAFF
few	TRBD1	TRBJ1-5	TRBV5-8	TGTGCCAGCAGCTTCTGGGACAGGGACAATCAGCCCCAGCATTTT	CASSFWDRDNQPQHF
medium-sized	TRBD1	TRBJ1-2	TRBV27	TGTGCCAGCAGCCAGCGGGACAGGGCGAATGGCTACACCTTC	CASSQRDRANGYTF
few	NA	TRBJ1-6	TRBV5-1	TGCGCCAGCAGCACGGGAACCAGCTCACCCCTCCACTTT	CASSTGTSSPLHF
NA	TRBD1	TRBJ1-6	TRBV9	TGTGCCAGCAGCGGTAACCGAGGACAGGGGGATAATTCACCCCTCCACTTT	CASSGNRGQGDNSPLHF
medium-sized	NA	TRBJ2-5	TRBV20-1	TGCAGTGCTAGAGACCAGCGGCAAGAGACCCAGTACTTC	CSARDQRQETQYF
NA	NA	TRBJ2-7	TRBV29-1	TGCAGCGCCCAGGGGTTCTACGAGCAGTACTTC	CSAQGFYEQYF
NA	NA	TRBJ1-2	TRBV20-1	TGCAGTGCCACCGGGACTCTAGGGTATGGCTACACCTTC	CSATGTLGYGYTF
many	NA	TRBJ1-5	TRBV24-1	TGTGCCACCAGCGGCCCGGAGGGGTCGCAGCCCCAGCATTTT	CATSGPEGSQPQHF
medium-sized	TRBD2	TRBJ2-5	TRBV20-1	TGCAGTGCTAGGGGGACTAGCGAGGGAGAGACCCAGTACTTC	CSARGTSEGETQYF
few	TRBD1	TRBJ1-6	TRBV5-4	TGTGCCAGCAGCTTGGCAGGGGGCCCTAGTTCACCCCTCCACTTT	CASSLAGGPSSPLHF
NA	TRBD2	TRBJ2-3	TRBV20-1	TGCAGTGCTCCTGGGACTAGCGGGCACTACACAGATACGCAGTATTTT	CSAPGTSGHYTDTQYF
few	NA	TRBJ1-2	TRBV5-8	TGTGCCAGCAGCCGACTAAACCACGGGGTCTATGGCTACACCTTC	CASSRLNHGVYGYTF
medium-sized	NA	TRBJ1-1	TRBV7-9	TGTGCCAGCAGCTCACAGGGGAACACTGAAGCTTTCTTT	CASSSQGNTEAFF
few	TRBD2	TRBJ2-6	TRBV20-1	TGCAGTGCTAGAGATTTTAGGGGTGGGGGGGACGACGGGGCCAACGTCCTGACTTTC	CSARDFRGGGDDGANVLTF
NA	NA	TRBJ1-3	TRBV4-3	TGCGCCAGCAGCCAAGGACAGGGAAACACCATATATTTT	CASSQGQGNTIYF
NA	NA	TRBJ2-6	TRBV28	TGTGCCAGCAGTTTTGAACACTCTGGGGCCAACGTCCTGACTTTC	CASSFEHSGANVLTF
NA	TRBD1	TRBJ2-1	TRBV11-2	TGTGCCAGCAGCTTAGATGCAGGGGGCGGTAACTATGAGCAGTTCTTC	CASSLDAGGGNYEQFF
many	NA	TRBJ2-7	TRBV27	TGTGCCAGCAGTACGGCAGGGTTGCCCTACGAGCAGTACTTC	CASSTAGLPYEQYF
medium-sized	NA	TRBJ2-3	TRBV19	TGTGCCAGTAGGGGGGGGCCCACAGATACGCAGTATTTT	CASRGGPTDTQYF